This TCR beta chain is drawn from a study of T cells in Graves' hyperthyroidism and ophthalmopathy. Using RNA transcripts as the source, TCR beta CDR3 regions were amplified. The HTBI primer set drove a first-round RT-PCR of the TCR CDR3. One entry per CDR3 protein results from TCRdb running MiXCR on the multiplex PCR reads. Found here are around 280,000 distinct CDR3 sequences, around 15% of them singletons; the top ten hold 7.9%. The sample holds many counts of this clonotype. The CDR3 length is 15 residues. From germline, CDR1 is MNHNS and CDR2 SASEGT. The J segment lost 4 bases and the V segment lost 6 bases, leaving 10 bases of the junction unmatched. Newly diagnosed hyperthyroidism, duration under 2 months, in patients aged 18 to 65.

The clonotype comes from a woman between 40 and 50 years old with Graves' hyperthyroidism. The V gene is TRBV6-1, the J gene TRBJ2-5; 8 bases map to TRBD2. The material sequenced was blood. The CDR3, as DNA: TGTGCCAGCAGCCACACCTGGGCGGGAGGAGAGACCCAGTACTTC. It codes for CASSHTWAGGETQYF.